This TCR beta chain was captured in a study of CXCR3-negative and CXCR3-positive naive CD8 T cells (dated 2019 in TCRdb). Study-wide context: In total, approximately 130 million TRB reads were obtained, corresponding to roughly 1.5 +/- 0.3 million reads per library. The diversity and physicochemical repertoire analyses included about a dozen donors pooled from two independent experiments. Naive subsets from 5 or 6 donors and memory cells from 3 donors were included in the TRBV-TRBJ cluster analysis. The paper as a whole reports these results and caveats: Comparably high repertoire diversity was found in both naive subsets, whereas much lower repertoire diversity was found in memory CD8+ T cells. Compared with CXCR3-negative naive cells, CXCR3-positive naive cells had TRB CDR3s with higher hydrophobicity (lower Kidera factor 4), lower energy, and higher strength and volume indices. Because surface CD5, which is linked to self-reactivity in mice, was comparable between the naive subsets, TCR interaction strength was also inferred from TRB CDR3 physicochemical properties. Similar TRBV-TRBJ usage was shown by naive CXCR3-negative and CXCR3-positive cells from the same donor, whereas distinct patterns were shown by memory cells. Freshly isolated PBMCs were used for most assays because CXCR3 expression went down partially after cryopreservation.

TCRdb names NextSeq 550 as the instrument used. The Human TCR Profiling Kit (MiLaboratory) was used to prepare UMI-labeled 5' RACE TRB cDNA libraries. cDNA synthesis used the entire amount of extracted RNA, and PCR amplification then used the entire amount of cDNA produced. Libraries were prepared in parallel using an identical number of PCR cycles. The source study handled its data this way. MIGEC and MiXCR extracted about 53,000 +/- 10,000 unique UMI-labeled TRB cDNA molecules per library, requiring at least two reads per UMI. Each library averaged around 40,000 +/- 10,000 functional in-frame TRB CDR3 nucleotide clonotypes without stop codons. After downsampling to 5000 UMI-labeled TRB molecules per sample, diversity metrics such as normalized Shannon-Wiener and Chao1 were calculated in VDJtools. VDJtools computed clonotype-size-weighted physicochemical properties of the central five CDR3 residues: interaction energy, strength, volume and Kidera factor 4. Following reprocessing of the reads by TCRdb, the data hold one row per CDR3 protein sequence and no DNA is available. The V and J calls and clone size are TCRdb's, not the authors'. This specimen's table enumerates about 66,000 distinct CDR3 sequences. The biggest ten clones account for 3.5% to 5.5% of the sample.

Each CD8+ T cell subset was flow-sorted in triplicate, and 250,000 to 350,000 cells per subset were placed directly into RLT lysis buffer. Naive CD8+ T cells were defined stringently as CD45RO-CCR7+CD27+CD95- to exclude memory contaminants. Standard density gradient centrifugation was used to isolate peripheral blood mononuclear cells from buffy coats. A FACSAria III was used to flow-sort naive CXCR3-negative and CXCR3-positive CD8+ T cells. Total RNA was extracted from sorted cells using an RNeasy Mini Kit. The CDR1 and CDR2 encoded by the germline V gene (reference sequence) are SEHNR and FQNEAQ. Spanning cysteine to phenylalanine, the CDR3 consists of 14 amino acids. The DNA is unrecorded. In the case of this clonotype: There is no known antigen for this receptor.

The sequenced material came from naive CXCR3- CD8+ T cells from blood. The cell subset or site label corresponds to: CD45RO-CCR7+CD27+CD95- naive CD8+ T cells lacking CXCR3 (TNR3-). In this chain, TRBV7-9 is recombined with TRBJ2-7; the D call of TRBD1 rests on TCRdb alone, since no DNA is present to check it. The clonotype comes from a human donor in good health. Some clones in this sample may be carry-over from other donors' samples. Here the CDR3 is given as CASSHRDRAYEQYF.